The source of this TCR beta chain is a study of cytomegalovirus exposure and HLA in healthy donors. The CDR3 consists of 14 residues. Per germline, CDR1 MNHEY and CDR2 SMNVEV (reference sequence). With 4 bases removed from V and 9 bases from J, the gap between germline ends came to 15 bases. Amplification used 60 Vbeta primers and 13 Jbeta primers. Repertoires were generated with immunoSEQ multiplex PCR, while TCRdb's copy carries only in-frame clones and drops some. The sample has 150,000 to 200,000 clones, more than 65% seen once. This clonotype originated in a young man in good health and CMV-seropositive. The chain carries TRBV27 and TRBJ2-2; D is perhaps TRBD1 (5 bases). Sequencing was done on a sample of PBMCs. The CDR3 region is CASSSRQSTRELFF. In nucleotides, the CDR3 is TGTGCCAGCAGTTCTAGACAGAGTACCAGGGAGCTGTTTTTT.